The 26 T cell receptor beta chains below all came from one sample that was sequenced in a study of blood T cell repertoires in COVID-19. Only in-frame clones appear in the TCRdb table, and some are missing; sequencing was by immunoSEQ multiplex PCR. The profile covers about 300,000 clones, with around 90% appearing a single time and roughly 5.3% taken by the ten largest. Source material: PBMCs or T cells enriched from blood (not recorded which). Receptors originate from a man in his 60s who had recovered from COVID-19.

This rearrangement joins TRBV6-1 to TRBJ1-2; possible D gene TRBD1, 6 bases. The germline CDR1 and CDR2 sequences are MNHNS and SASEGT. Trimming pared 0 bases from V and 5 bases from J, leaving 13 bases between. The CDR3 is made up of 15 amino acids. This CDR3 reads CASSEAFGGAYGYTF. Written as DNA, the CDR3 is TGTGCCAGCAGTGAAGCGTTCGGGGGGGCTTATGGCTACACCTTC.

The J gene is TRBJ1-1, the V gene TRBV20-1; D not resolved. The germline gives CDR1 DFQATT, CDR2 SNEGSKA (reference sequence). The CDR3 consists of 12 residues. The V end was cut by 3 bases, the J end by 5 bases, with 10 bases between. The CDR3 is CSASDPGTEAFF. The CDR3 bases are TGCAGTGCTAGTGACCCGGGAACTGAAGCTTTCTTT.

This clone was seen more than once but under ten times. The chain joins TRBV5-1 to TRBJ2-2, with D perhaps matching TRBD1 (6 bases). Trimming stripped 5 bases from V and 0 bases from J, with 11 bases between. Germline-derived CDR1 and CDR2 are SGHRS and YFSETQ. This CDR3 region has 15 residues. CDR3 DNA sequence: TGCGCCAGCAGAACGGGACAATCGAACACCGGGGAGCTGTTTTTT. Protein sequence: CASRTGQSNTGELFF.

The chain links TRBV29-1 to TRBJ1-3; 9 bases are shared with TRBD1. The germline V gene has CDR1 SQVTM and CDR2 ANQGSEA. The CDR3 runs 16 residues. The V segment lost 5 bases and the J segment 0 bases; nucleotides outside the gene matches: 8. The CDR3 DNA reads TGCAGCGTTATCTTACAGGGGGCCCCCTCTGGAAACACCATATATTTT. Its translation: CSVILQGAPSGNTIYF.

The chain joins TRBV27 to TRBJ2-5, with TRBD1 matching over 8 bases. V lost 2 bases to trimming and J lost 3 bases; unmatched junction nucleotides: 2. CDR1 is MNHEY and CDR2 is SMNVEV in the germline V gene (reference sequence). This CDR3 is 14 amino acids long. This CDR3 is CASSLRQGKETQYF. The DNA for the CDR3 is TGTGCCAGCAGTTTACGACAGGGGAAAGAGACCCAGTACTTC.

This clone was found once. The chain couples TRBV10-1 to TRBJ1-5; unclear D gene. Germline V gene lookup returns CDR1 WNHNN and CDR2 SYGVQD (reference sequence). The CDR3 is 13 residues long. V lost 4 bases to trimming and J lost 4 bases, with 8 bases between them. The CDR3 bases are TGCGCCAGCAGTGCCTCGGGAAATCAGCCCCAGCATTTT. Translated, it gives CASSASGNQPQHF.

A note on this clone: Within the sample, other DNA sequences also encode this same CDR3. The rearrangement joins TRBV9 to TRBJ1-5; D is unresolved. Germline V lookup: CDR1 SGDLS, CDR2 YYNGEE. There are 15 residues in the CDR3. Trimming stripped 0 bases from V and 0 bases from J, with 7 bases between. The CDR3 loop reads CASSVGTGSNQPQHF. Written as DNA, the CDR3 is TGTGCCAGCAGCGTAGGTACGGGTAGCAATCAGCCCCAGCATTTT.

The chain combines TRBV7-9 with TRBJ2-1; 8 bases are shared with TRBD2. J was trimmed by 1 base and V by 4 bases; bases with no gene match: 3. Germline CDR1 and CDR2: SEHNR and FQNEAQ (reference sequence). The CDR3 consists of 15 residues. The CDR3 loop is CASSYGGGSYNEQFF. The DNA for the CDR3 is TGTGCCAGCAGCTATGGCGGGGGGTCCTACAATGAGCAGTTCTTC.

DNA for the CDR3: TGCAGTGCTAGTAGCGGGGATCAAGAGACCCAGTACTTC. Residues: CSASSGDQETQYF. The chain carries TRBV20-1 and TRBJ2-5; 8 nucleotides match TRBD2. Germline V CDR1 and CDR2: DFQATT, SNEGSKA (reference sequence). Trimming at V came to 3 bases and at J to 2 bases, leaving 2 bases not matched to a gene. CDR3 length: 13 residues.

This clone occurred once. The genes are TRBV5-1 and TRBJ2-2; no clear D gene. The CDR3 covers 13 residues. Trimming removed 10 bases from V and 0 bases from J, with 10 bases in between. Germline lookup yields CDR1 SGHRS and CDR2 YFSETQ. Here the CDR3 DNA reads TGCGCCGTCGCGGTCGCGAACACCGGGGAGCTGTTTTTT. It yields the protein CAVAVANTGELFF.

CDR3 DNA sequence: TGTGCCAGCAGTTCATCCGGGACAGCCAACTACAATGAGCAGTTCTTC. Protein sequence: CASSSSGTANYNEQFF. The chain uses TRBV6-5 and TRBJ2-1; TRBD1 agrees at 7 bases. The CDR3 consists of 16 residues. The V and J ends lost 4 bases and 3 bases, in that order; junction bases with no gene match: 9. CDR1 and CDR2 (germline): MNHEY, SVGAGI.

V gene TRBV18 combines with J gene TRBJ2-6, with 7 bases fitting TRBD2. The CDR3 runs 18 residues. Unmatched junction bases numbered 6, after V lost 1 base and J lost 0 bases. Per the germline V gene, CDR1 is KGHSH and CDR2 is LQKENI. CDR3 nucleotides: TGTGCCAGCTCACCACTTGTGGCGGGGGACTCTGGGGCCAACGTCCTGACTTTC. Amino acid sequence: CASSPLVAGDSGANVLTF.

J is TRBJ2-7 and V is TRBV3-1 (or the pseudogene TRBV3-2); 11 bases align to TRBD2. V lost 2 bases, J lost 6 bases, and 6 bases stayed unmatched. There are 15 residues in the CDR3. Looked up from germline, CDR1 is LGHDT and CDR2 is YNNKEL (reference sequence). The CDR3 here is CASSQQLTSGTEQYF. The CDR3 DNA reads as TGTGCCAGCAGCCAACAACTGACTAGCGGGACCGAGCAGTACTTC.

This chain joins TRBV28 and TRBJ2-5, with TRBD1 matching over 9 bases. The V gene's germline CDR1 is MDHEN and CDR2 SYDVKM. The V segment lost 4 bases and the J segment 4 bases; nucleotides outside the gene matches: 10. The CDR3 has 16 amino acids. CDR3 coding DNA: TGTGCCAGCAGTTCGCCGGGACAGGGTGGTAGAGAGACCCAGTACTTC. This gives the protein CASSSPGQGGRETQYF.

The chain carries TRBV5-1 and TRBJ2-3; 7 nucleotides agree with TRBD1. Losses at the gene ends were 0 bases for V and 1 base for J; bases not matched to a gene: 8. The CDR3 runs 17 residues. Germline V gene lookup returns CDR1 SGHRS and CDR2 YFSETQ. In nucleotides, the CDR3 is TGCGCCAGCAGCTTGGGGCCTCAACAGGGGCGCACAGATACGCAGTATTTT. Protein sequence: CASSLGPQQGRTDTQYF.

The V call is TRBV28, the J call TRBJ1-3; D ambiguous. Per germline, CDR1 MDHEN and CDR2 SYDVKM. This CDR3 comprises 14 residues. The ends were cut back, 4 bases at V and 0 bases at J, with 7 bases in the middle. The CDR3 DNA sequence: TGTGCCAGCAGTTCCAGAAACTCTGGAAACACCATATATTTT. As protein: CASSSRNSGNTIYF.

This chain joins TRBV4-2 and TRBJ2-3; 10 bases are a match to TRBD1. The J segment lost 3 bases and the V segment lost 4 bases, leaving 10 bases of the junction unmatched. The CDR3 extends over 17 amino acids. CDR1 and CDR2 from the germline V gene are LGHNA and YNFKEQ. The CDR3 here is CASSPPMTGGETDTQYF. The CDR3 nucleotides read TGTGCCAGCAGCCCCCCCATGACAGGGGGCGAGACAGATACGCAGTATTTT.

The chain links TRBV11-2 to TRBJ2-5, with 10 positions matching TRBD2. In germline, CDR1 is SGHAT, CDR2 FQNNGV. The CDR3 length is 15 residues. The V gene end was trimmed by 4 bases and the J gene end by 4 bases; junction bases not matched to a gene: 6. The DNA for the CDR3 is TGTGCCAGCAGCTCCACTAGCGGGAAACCAGAGACCCAGTACTTC. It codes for CASSSTSGKPETQYF.

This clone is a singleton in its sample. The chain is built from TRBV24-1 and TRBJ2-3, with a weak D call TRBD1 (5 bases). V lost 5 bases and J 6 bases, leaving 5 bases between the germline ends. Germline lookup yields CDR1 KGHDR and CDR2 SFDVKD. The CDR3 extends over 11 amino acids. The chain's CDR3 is CATSAGDTQYF. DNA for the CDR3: TGTGCCACCAGTGCAGGGGATACGCAGTATTTT.

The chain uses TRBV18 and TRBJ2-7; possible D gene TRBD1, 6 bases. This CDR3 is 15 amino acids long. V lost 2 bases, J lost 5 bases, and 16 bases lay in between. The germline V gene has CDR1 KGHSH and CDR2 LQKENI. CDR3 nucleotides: TGTGCCAGCTCACCATCCACAGGGATCTCGAACGAGCAGTACTTC. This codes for CASSPSTGISNEQYF.

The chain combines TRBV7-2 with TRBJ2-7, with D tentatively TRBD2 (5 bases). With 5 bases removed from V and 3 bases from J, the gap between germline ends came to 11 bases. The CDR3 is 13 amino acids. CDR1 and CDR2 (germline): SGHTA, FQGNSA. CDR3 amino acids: CASSLGIHYEQYF. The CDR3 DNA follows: TGTGCCAGCAGCCTCGGGATTCACTACGAGCAGTACTTC. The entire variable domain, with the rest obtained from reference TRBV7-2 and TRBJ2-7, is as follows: GAGVSQSPSNKVTEKGKDVELRCDPISGHTALYWYRQSLGQGLEFLIYFQGNSAPDKSGLPSDRFSAERTGGSVSTLTIQRTQQEDSAVYLCASSLGIHYEQYFGPGTRLTVT.

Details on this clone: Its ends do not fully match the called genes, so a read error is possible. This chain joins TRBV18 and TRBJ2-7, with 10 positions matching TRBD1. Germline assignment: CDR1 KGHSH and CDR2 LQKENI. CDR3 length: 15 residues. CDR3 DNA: TGTGCCAGTTCACGAGGGGACAGGGGTTCCTACGAGCAGTACTTC. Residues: CASSRGDRGSYEQYF.

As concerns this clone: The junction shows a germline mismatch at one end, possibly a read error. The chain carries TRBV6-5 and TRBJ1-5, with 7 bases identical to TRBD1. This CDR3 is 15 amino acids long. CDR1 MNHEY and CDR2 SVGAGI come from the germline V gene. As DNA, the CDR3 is TGTGCCAGCAGTTCGCCCGGGACAGACTATCACCCCCAGCATTTT. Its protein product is CASSSPGTDYHPQHF.

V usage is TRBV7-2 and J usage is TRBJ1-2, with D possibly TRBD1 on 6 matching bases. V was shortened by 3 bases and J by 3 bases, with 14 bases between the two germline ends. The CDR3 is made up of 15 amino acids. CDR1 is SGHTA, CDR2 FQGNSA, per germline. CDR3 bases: TGTGCCAGCAGCTTTCAGGGGCCTGGATACTATGGCTACACCTTC. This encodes CASSFQGPGYYGYTF.

The CDR3 loop reads CAISDPGAEAFF. For the CDR3, the DNA is TGTGCCATCAGTGACCCAGGTGCTGAAGCTTTCTTT. The rearrangement joins TRBV10-3 to TRBJ1-1; D is unclear. The V and J ends lost 3 bases and 6 bases respectively, with 8 bases between them. Germline loops: CDR1 ENHRY, CDR2 SYGVKD. CDR3 length: 12 amino acids.

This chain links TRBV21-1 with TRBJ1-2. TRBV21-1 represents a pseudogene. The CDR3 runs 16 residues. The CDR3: CASSKEHSGEKAGYTF. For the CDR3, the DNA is TGTGCCAGCAGCAAAGAACACTCCGGGGAGAAGGCTGGCTACACCTTC.